This record concerns one TCR beta chain sequence. Its specificity is unknown. Isolation recovered at least 6.5 million PBMCs from every sample. PCR was performed a second time for roughly 7 to 11 cycles using a sample-barcoded 5' primer and a J-beta primer mix. TCRdb processed the 5' RACE reads anew with MiXCR; each CDR3 protein has one entry. The sample has 600,000 to 900,000 distinct CDR3 sequences, under 30% seen once. The data are from a study of blood T cells in healthy people across ages. Findings and limits, study-wide: CMV status of donors was unknown, possibly confounding expanded clonotype changes. Long-lived and aged donors differed, with more naive CD4+ cells and higher diversity in the long-lived.

Trimming took 7 bases from V and 3 from J, leaving 20 bases between them. Germline V CDR1 and CDR2: SGHRS, YFSETQ. CDR3 size: 15 residues. These data were also reused for a study on T cells of mothers and their children. From that study: Compared with unrelated pairs, related mother-child pairs had slightly higher, non-significant overlap.

The rearrangement uses TRBV5-1 and TRBJ2-7, with D tentatively TRBD1 (5 bases). Sequencing was carried out using blood. The TCR originated in a boy aged 5-17 years in good health. This CDR3 reads CASGKMSGPYYEQYF. The CDR3 nucleotides read TGCGCCAGCGGGAAGATGTCAGGGCCCTACTACGAGCAGTACTTC.